This T cell receptor beta chain was documented in a study of OX40 agonist ivuxolimab in advanced cancers. The overall study: Patients were treated with intravenous ivuxolimab, dosed at 0.01 to 10 mg/kg and infused every 2 weeks. Three individuals attained partial responses, comprising one hepatocellular carcinoma case and two cutaneous melanoma cases. Whole-study results and caveats: It was also the case that some nonresponders had low normalized T-cell clonal expansion.

About this clone itself: Its antigen is not known.

The cohort excluded patients with autoimmune disease history or systemic immunosuppression. Generated by immunoSEQ multiplex PCR, the TCRdb table keeps only in-frame clones and is missing some. The data hold 55,000 to 85,000 clones, with 80% observed a single time. The sequence was collected from an adult with an advanced solid tumor such as melanoma, head and neck, liver or kidney cancer. Sequenced here: CD4+ or CD8+ T cells sorted from blood, sampled in a trial of the OX40 agonist ivuxolimab.

The CDR3 sequence is CASSTRLAGNQETQYF. CDR3 nucleotide sequence: TGTGCCAGCAGCACCAGACTAGCGGGGAACCAAGAGACCCAGTACTTC. The chain joins TRBV9 to TRBJ2-5; TRBD2 aligns across 11 bases. This CDR3 has 16 amino acids. V was pared by 4 bases and J by 0 bases, with 5 bases of the junction left unmatched. Per germline, CDR1 SGDLS and CDR2 YYNGEE.